Below are 9 T cell receptor beta chains sequenced from a single sample in a study of blood T cell repertoires in COVID-19. The assay was immunoSEQ multiplex PCR, and TCRdb's table has in-frame clones only and misses some. There are 97,000 or so clones in the sample; approximately 82% occur only once, and more than 9% lies in the top ten. The specimen sequenced was peripheral blood. These receptors all come from a man aged 65 to 85 with acute or convalescent COVID-19.

V and J are TRBV14 and TRBJ1-1, with 10 bases fitting TRBD1. The V gene end was trimmed by 4 bases and the J gene end by 1 base; junction bases not matched to a gene: 15. CDR3 length: 19 amino acids. Germline V gene data show CDR1 as SGHDN and CDR2 as FVKESK. The CDR3: CASSPLTGGWGRGNTEAFF. Written as DNA, the CDR3 is TGTGCCAGCAGCCCGCTGACAGGGGGCTGGGGTAGGGGGAACACTGAAGCTTTCTTT.

The genes are TRBV19 and TRBJ1-4; D remains ambiguous. Trimming pared 3 bases from V and 7 bases from J, leaving 15 bases between. Germline lookup yields CDR1 LNHDA and CDR2 SQIVND (reference sequence). There are 15 residues in the CDR3. The CDR3 nucleotides read TGTGCCAGTAGTATGTCTCAAATCGGTGGTGAAAAACTGTTTTTT. Translated, it gives CASSMSQIGGEKLFF.

The CDR3 here is CATSDPGESGNTIYF. The CDR3 coding sequence is TGTGCCACCAGTGATCCTGGGGAGTCTGGAAACACCATATATTTT. The chain employs TRBV24-1 and TRBJ1-3; unclear D gene. CDR3 length: 15 amino acids. CDR1 and CDR2 from the germline V gene are KGHDR and SFDVKD. Trimming shortened V by 3 bases and J by 1 base, and 9 bases separated the two germline ends.

DNA of the CDR3: TGTGCCAGCAGCTTAGAATTGGCAAGCGGGGGCCTCAATGAGCAGTTCTTC. Amino acids: CASSLELASGGLNEQFF. The V gene is TRBV7-2, the J gene TRBJ2-1, with TRBD2 matching over 8 bases. The length of the CDR3 is 17 residues. Germline CDR1 SGHTA, CDR2 FQGNSA. V lost 1 base to trimming and J lost 6 bases; unmatched junction nucleotides: 11.

The J gene is TRBJ2-7, the V gene TRBV19; no definite D call. CDR1 is LNHDA and CDR2 is SQIVND in the germline V gene (reference sequence). V shed 6 bases and J shed 1 base, with 10 bases lying between them. The CDR3 has 13 residues. The CDR3 sequence: CASRRGASYEQYF. CDR3 coding DNA: TGTGCCAGTAGGCGAGGTGCGTCCTACGAGCAGTACTTC.

In DNA, the CDR3 is TGTGCCAGCACCGCGGTGCGCGGGACGGTTTTCTTC. Protein sequence: CASTAVRGTVFF. V is TRBV12-3 or TRBV12-4 and J is TRBJ2-1; possibly TRBD2 for D (6 bases). V was shortened by 7 bases and J by 16 bases, with 20 bases between the two germline ends. The CDR3 sequence is 12 residues long.

This chain connects TRBV30 to TRBJ1-2, with 10 bases lining up with TRBD1. CDR3 size: 12 residues. The V gene's germline CDR1 is GTSNPN and CDR2 SVGIG (reference sequence). CDR3 loop: CAGGQGGVGYTF. The CDR3 bases are TGTGCTGGAGGACAGGGGGGTGTTGGCTACACCTTC.

This chain links TRBV6-1 with TRBJ1-5, with a tentative D call TRBD1 (6 bases). V was trimmed by 3 bases and J by 3 bases, leaving 12 bases between them. Germline V lookup: CDR1 MNHNS, CDR2 SASEGT. This CDR3 contains 15 residues. CDR3 loop: CASSDRGRNNQPQHF. CDR3 DNA sequence: TGTGCCAGCAGTGACAGGGGTCGGAACAATCAGCCCCAGCATTTT.

This clone was counted a single time. In DNA, the CDR3 is TGCGCCAGCAGCCAAGCCTCTCTGAGGGGGGGTGAAAAACTGTTTTTT. Translating it yields CASSQASLRGGEKLFF. The chain uses TRBV4-1 and TRBJ1-4, with D possibly being TRBD1 (6 bases). V was clipped by 1 base and J by 7 bases, with 16 bases between them. The V gene's germline CDR1 is MGHRA and CDR2 YSYEKL. The CDR3 sequence is 16 residues long.